The sequence of this T cell receptor (beta chain) was determined in a study of T cells in Graves' hyperthyroidism and ophthalmopathy. Researchers amplified the TCR beta CDR3 regions from RNA transcripts. A first-round RT-PCR of the TCR CDR3 used the HTBI primer set. Each CDR3 protein is one row after TCRdb ran MiXCR on the multiplex PCR reads. The sample comprises 500,000 to 550,000 distinct CDR3 sequences, about 20% of which are singletons, and 47% rests with the top ten. This CDR3 comprises 15 residues. The germline CDR1 and CDR2 sequences are PRHDT and FYEKMQ (reference sequence). Trimming took 7 bases from V and 7 from J; bases not matched to a gene: 16. This clonotype was counted a few times. Its antigen is unknown. At least 3 on the Clinical Activity Score was recorded for ophthalmopathy patients, who also had NOSPECS grade at least 4 and duration under 3 months. Diagnostic assessment was based on clinical symptoms, serum thyroxine and TRAb, thyroid ultrasound and orbital computed tomography.

Regarding the study as a whole: Blood also held most thyroid clonotypes expanded beyond 0.001. Classification by a 13 V-J model distinguished ophthalmopathy from stable hyperthyroidism.

The source of this sequence is a man aged 40-55 years with Graves' ophthalmopathy. Material for sequencing was blood. V is TRBV13 and J is TRBJ2-7, with 7 bases identical to TRBD2. CDR3 sequence reads: CASKKAGLHSGEQYF. CDR3 in DNA: TGTGCCAGCAAAAAGGCGGGACTACACTCTGGTGAGCAGTACTTC.